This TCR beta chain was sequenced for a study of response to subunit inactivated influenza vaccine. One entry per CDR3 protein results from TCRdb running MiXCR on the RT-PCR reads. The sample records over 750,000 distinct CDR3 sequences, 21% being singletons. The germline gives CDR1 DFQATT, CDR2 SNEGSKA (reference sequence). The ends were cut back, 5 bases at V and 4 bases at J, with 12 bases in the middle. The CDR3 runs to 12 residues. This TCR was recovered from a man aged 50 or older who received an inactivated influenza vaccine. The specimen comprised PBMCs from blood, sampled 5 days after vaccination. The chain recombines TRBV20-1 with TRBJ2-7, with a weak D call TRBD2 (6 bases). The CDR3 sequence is CSAGRGYYEQYF. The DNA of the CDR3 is TGCAGTGCTGGCCGGGGGTATTACGAGCAGTACTTC.